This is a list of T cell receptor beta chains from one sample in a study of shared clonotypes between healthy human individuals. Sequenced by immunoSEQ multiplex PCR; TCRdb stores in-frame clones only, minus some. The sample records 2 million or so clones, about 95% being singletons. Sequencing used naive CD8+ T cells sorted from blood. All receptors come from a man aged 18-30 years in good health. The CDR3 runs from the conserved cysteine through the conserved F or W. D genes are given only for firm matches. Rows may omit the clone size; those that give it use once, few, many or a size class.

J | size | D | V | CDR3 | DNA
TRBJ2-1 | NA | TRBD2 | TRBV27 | CASSLSSLAAYNEQFF | TGTGCCAGCAGTTTATCGTCCCTAGCGGCTTACAATGAGCAGTTCTTC
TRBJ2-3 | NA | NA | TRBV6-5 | CASSSLGPVGPDTQYF | TGTGCCAGCAGTTCCCTCGGGCCCGTCGGTCCAGATACGCAGTATTTT
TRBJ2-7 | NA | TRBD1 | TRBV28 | CASSLRSGQGIYEQYF | TGTGCCAGCAGTTTAAGATCCGGACAGGGAATATACGAGCAGTACTTC
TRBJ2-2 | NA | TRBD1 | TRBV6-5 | CASGGQSNTGELFF | TGTGCCAGCGGGGGACAGTCGAACACCGGGGAGCTGTTTTTT
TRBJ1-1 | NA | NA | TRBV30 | CAWVARGIGDTEAFF | TGTGCCTGGGTGGCCCGCGGGATTGGGGACACTGAAGCTTTCTTT
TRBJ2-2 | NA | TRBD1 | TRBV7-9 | CASSLVAFRGKFNTGELFF | TGTGCCAGCAGCTTAGTGGCATTCAGGGGGAAGTTCAACACCGGGGAGCTGTTTTTT
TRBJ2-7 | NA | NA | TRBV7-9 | CASSLVVGSSYEQYF | TGTGCCAGCAGCTTAGTGGTCGGAAGCTCCTACGAGCAGTACTTC
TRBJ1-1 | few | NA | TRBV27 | CASKLILDTEAFF | TGTGCCAGCAAACTTATTCTCGACACTGAAGCTTTCTTT
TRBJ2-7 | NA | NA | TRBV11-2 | CASSLVQYLAAEQYF | TGTGCCAGCAGCTTAGTTCAGTATCTCGCCGCCGAGCAGTACTTC
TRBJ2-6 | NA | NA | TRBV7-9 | CASSLVAANVLTF | TGTGCCAGCAGCTTAGTTGCCGCCAACGTCCTGACTTTC
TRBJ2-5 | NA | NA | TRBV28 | CASSLLLSDTQETQYF | TGTGCCAGCAGTTTATTACTCTCGGACACCCAAGAGACCCAGTACTTC
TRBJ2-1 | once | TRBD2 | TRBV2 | CASTRLAGAVYNEQFF | TGTGCCAGCACCAGGCTGGCGGGAGCGGTTTACAATGAGCAGTTCTTC
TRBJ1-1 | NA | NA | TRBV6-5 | CASSSGGMGNTEAFF | TGTGCCAGCAGTTCTGGCGGAATGGGGAACACTGAAGCTTTCTTT
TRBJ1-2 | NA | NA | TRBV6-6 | CASSYSAGDGYTF | TGTGCCAGCAGTTACTCGGCAGGAGACGGCTACACCTTC
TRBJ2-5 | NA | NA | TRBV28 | CASSLSGAETQYF | TGTGCCAGCAGTTTGTCAGGGGCAGAGACCCAGTACTTC
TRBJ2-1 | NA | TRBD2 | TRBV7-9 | CASRSDLGGLAISYNEQFF | TGTGCCAGCAGATCCGACTTGGGGGGACTAGCGATCTCCTACAATGAGCAGTTCTTC
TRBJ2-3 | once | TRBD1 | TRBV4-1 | CASSQRQGASADTQYF | TGCGCCAGCAGCCAAAGACAGGGGGCTAGCGCAGATACGCAGTATTTT
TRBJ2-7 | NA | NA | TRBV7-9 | CASEEGGHYEQYF | TGTGCCAGCGAAGAGGGAGGCCACTACGAGCAGTACTTC
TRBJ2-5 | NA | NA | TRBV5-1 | CASSYGTLQETQYF | TGCGCCAGCAGCTACGGGACACTTCAAGAGACCCAGTACTTC
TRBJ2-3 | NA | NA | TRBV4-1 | CASSQEGTRGMFAQYF | TGCGCCAGCAGCCAAGAAGGGACAAGGGGCATGTTTGCGCAGTATTTT
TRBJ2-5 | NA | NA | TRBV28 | CASSRPRGYLKETQYF | TGTGCCAGCAGCCGACCCAGGGGCTATTTAAAGGAGACCCAGTACTTC
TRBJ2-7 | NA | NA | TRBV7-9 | CASSLAGAGTAGAGEQYF | TGTGCCAGCAGCTTAGCGGGGGCAGGGACTGCGGGAGCTGGCGAGCAGTACTTC
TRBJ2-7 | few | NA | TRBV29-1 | CSVEDYEQYF | TGCAGCGTTGAAGACTACGAGCAGTACTTC
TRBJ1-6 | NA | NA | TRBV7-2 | CASSPGAASWDSPLHF | TGTGCCAGCAGCCCGGGGGCAGCCTCTTGGGATTCACCCCTCCACTTT
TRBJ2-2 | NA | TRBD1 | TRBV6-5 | CASSYGQGDGELFF | TGTGCCAGCAGTTACGGACAGGGTGACGGGGAGCTGTTTTTT